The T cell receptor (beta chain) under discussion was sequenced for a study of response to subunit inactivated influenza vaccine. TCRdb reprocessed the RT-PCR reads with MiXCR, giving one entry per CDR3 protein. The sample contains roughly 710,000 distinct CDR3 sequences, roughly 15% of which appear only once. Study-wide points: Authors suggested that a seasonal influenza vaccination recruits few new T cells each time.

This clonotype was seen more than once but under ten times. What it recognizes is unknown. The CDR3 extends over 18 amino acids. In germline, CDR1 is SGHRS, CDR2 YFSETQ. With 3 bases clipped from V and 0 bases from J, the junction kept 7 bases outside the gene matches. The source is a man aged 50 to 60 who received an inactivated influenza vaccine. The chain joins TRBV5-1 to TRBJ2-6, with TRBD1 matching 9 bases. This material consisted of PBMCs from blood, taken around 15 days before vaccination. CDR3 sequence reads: CASSSGTGSVSGANVLTF. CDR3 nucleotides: TGCGCCAGCAGCTCGGGGACAGGGTCCGTCTCTGGGGCCAACGTCCTGACTTTC.